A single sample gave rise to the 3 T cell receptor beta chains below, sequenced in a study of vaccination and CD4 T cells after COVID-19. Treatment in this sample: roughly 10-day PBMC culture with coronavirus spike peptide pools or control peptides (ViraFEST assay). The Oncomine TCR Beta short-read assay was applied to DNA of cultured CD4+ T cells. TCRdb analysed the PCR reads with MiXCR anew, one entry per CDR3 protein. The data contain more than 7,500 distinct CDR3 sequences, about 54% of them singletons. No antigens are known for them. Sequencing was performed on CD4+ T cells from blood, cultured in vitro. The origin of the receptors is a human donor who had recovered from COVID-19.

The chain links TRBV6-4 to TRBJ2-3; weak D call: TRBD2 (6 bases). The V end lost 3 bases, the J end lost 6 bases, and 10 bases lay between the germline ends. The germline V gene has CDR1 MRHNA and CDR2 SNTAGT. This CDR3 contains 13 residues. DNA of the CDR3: TGTGCCAGCAGTGAGGCGGGGAGGGATACGCAGTATTTT. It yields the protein CASSEAGRDTQYF.

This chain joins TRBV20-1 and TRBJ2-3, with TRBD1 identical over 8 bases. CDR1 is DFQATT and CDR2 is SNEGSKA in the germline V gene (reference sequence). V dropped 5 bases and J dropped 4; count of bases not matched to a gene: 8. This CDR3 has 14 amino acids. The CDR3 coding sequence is TGCAGTGCTTTTAGACAGGGGCGTTCAGATACGCAGTATTTT. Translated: CSAFRQGRSDTQYF.

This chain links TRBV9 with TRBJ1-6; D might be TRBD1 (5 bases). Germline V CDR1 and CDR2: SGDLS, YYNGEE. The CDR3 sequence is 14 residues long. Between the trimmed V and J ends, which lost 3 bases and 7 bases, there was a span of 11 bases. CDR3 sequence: CASSAGTVNSPLHF. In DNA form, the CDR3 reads TGTGCCAGCAGCGCCGGGACGGTCAATTCACCCCTCCACTTT.